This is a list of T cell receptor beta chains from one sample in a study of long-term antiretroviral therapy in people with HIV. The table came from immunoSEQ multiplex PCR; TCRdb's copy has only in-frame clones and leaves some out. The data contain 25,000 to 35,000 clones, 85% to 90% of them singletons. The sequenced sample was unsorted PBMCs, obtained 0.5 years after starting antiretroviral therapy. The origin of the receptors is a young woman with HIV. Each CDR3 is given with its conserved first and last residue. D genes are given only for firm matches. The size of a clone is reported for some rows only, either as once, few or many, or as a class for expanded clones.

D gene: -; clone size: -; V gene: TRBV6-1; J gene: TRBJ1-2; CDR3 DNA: TGTGCCAGCAGCGAGACCACTAACTATGGCTACACCTTC; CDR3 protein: CASSETTNYGYTF
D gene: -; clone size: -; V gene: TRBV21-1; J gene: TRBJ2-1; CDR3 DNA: TGTGCCAGCAGCAAAAGGCTAGCGGGAAGTAGGTGTTGTAATGAGCAGTTCTTC; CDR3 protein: CASSKRLAGSRCCNEQFF
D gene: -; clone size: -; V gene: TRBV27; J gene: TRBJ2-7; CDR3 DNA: TGTGCCAGCAGTATCACCCCGGACGCCCAATACTACGAGCAGTACTTC; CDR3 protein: CASSITPDAQYYEQYF
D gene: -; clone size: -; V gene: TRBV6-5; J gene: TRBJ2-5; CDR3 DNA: TGTGCCACCAAGCGCACAGCTTACCAAGAGACCCAGTACTTC; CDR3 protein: CATKRTAYQETQYF
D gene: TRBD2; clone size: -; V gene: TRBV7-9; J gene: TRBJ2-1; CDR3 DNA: TGTGCCAGCAGCGAGCTAGCGGGAGTTGGTGAGCAGTTCTTC; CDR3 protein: CASSELAGVGEQFF
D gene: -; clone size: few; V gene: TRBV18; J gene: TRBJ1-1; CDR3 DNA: TGTGCCAGCTCACGACAGGTGGGCACTGAAGCTTTCTTT; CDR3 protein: CASSRQVGTEAFF
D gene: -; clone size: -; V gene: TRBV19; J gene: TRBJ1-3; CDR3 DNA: TGTGCCAGTAGTAGAGACGCCTCCTCTGGAAACACCATATATTTT; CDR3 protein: CASSRDASSGNTIYF
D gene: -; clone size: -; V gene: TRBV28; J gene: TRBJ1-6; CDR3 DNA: TGTGCCAGCACCCTTCTATCCAGGGTGCATTCACCCCTCCACTTT; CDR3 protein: CASTLLSRVHSPLHF
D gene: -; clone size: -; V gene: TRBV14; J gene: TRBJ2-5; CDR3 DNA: TGTGCCAGCAGCCAAGAATTTATCCAGTACTTC; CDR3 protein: CASSQEFIQYF
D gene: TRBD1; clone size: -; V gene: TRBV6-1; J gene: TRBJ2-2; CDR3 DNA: TGTGCCAGCAGTGAAGGGACAGGGGCCGGGGAGCTGTTTTTT; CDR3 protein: CASSEGTGAGELFF
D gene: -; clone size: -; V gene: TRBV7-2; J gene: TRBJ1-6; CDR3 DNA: TGTGCCAGCAGCTTGCCAACCTCACCCCTCCACTTT; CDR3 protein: CASSLPTSPLHF
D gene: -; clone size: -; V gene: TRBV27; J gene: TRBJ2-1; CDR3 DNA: TGTGCCAGCAGCACCCGACGGGACCGGGGCAATGAGCAGTTCTTC; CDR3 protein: CASSTRRDRGNEQFF
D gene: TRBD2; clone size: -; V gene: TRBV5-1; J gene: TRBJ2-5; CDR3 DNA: TGCGCCAGCAGCTCCGGGACTAGCTTTGGGACCCAGTACTTC; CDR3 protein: CASSSGTSFGTQYF
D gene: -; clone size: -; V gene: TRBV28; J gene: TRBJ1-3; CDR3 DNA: TGTGCCAGCAGTTCGTACAGGGCTCCTGGAAACACCATATATTTT; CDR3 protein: CASSSYRAPGNTIYF